A single sample gave rise to the 17 T cell receptor beta chains below, sequenced in a study of blood T cell repertoires in COVID-19. Clones were sequenced by immunoSEQ multiplex PCR, and TCRdb holds only the in-frame ones, with some missing. The sample has roughly 200,000 clones, 88% seen once. The sample was peripheral blood. The receptors here all came from a man younger than 35 with active or convalescent COVID-19.

This chain connects TRBV6-1 to TRBJ2-5; D remains unclear. The ends were cut back, 1 base at V and 3 bases at J, with 18 bases in the middle. Germline V gene sequence: CDR1 MNHNS, CDR2 SASEGT. The CDR3 extends over 17 amino acids. The CDR3 sequence: CASSEVKAAVEKETQYF. CDR3 DNA: TGTGCCAGCAGTGAAGTCAAGGCGGCAGTCGAGAAAGAGACCCAGTACTTC.

The rearrangement links TRBV7-2 to TRBJ2-1; 7 bases fit TRBD1. This CDR3 has 16 residues. J lost 4 bases, V lost 5 bases, and 11 bases had no gene match. The V gene's germline CDR1 is SGHTA and CDR2 FQGNSA. The CDR3 DNA follows: TGTGCCAGCAGCCCGCGGACAGGAGCCCCTTACAATGAGCAGTTCTTC. This codes for CASSPRTGAPYNEQFF.

The chain joins TRBV7-2 to TRBJ2-1, with D possibly matching TRBD1 (5 bases). CDR3 length equals 15 residues. V was cut by 2 bases and J by 5 bases, with 13 bases left in between. Germline lookup yields CDR1 SGHTA and CDR2 FQGNSA. The CDR3 sequence is CASSLFAGSHNEQFF. Here the CDR3 DNA reads TGTGCCAGCAGCTTATTTGCAGGGTCCCACAATGAGCAGTTCTTC.

This clone was seen a handful of times. The V call is TRBV29-1, the J call TRBJ1-1, with D possibly matching TRBD1 (5 bases). Between the trimmed V and J ends, which lost 1 base and 6 bases, there was a span of 12 bases. This CDR3 has 13 amino acids. Germline CDR1 SQVTM, CDR2 ANQGSEA. The CDR3 sequence: CSVEGRENPEAFF. The CDR3 DNA reads TGCAGCGTTGAAGGCAGGGAAAATCCTGAAGCTTTCTTT.

J is TRBJ1-5 and V is TRBV28, with 9 bases that match TRBD1. Trimming removed 6 bases from V and 7 bases from J; junction bases left unmatched: 7. This CDR3 comprises 14 residues. Per germline, CDR1 MDHEN and CDR2 SYDVKM. The CDR3 DNA is TGTGCCAGCAGCTCCGGGACAGGGACCCAGCCCCAGCATTTT. As protein: CASSSGTGTQPQHF.

The V and J genes are TRBV3-1 (or the pseudogene TRBV3-2) and TRBJ2-1, with 8 positions matching TRBD2. The length of the CDR3 is 14 residues. V lost 4 bases, J lost 8 bases, and 7 bases stayed unmatched. Germline CDR1 and CDR2: LGHDT and YNNKEL (reference sequence). CDR3 in amino acids: CASSLRSGSDEQFF. For the CDR3, the DNA is TGTGCCAGCAGCCTACGCAGCGGGAGTGATGAGCAGTTCTTC.

This clone came up once. This sequence joins TRBV7-6 and TRBJ2-7; TRBD1 aligns across 7 bases. V lost 2 bases and J lost 12; bases outside the gene matches: 7. This CDR3 spans 12 amino acids. Per germline, CDR1 SGHVS and CDR2 FNYEAQ. Written as DNA, the CDR3 is TGTGCCAGCAGCTTAATTAGGGGGCTATGGTACTTC. Its translation: CASSLIRGLWYF.

The chain recombines TRBV7-2 with TRBJ2-1; 9 nucleotides line up with TRBD2. Germline-derived CDR1 and CDR2 are SGHTA and FQGNSA. There are 16 residues in the CDR3. V gave up 4 bases and J gave up 0 bases; unmatched junction bases: 4. The CDR3 spells CASSSLAGSSYNEQFF. The CDR3 nucleotides read TGTGCCAGCAGCTCCCTAGCGGGGAGCTCCTACAATGAGCAGTTCTTC. The full variable domain, with the rest looked up from reference TRBV7-2 and TRBJ2-1, is GAGVSQSPSNKVTEKGKDVELRCDPISGHTALYWYRQSLGQGLEFLIYFQGNSAPDKSGLPSDRFSAERTGGSVSTLTIQRTQQEDSAVYLCASSSLAGSSYNEQFFGPGTRLTVL.

This chain joins TRBV18 and TRBJ2-5, with D hard to call. The CDR3 spans 15 residues. The V and J ends lost 3 bases and 4 bases respectively, with 15 bases between them. Germline V gene sequence: CDR1 KGHSH, CDR2 LQKENI. CDR3 protein: CASSPNRQVTETQYF. CDR3 nucleotides: TGTGCCAGCTCACCCAACCGGCAGGTAACAGAGACCCAGTACTTC.

The V and J genes are TRBV9 and TRBJ2-3; maybe TRBD2 (6 bases). Per the germline V gene, CDR1 is SGDLS and CDR2 is YYNGEE. V lost 3 bases to trimming and J lost 5 bases, with 7 bases between them. The CDR3 spans 12 residues. The CDR3 loop is CASSGGEDTQYF. In DNA, the CDR3 is TGTGCCAGCAGCGGCGGGGAAGATACGCAGTATTTT.

The rearrangement links TRBV4-1 to TRBJ2-7; 7 bases match TRBD1. The CDR3 consists of 14 residues. Germline V gene lookup returns CDR1 MGHRA and CDR2 YSYEKL. The J segment lost 2 bases and the V segment lost 5 bases, leaving 6 bases of the junction unmatched. CDR3 residues: CASSDEGATYEQYF. For the CDR3, the DNA is TGCGCCAGCAGCGACGAGGGGGCCACCTACGAGCAGTACTTC.

The CDR3 DNA sequence: TGTGCCAGTAGTATTATTAACAATCAGCCCCAGCATTTT. This codes for CASSIINNQPQHF. The chain employs TRBV19 and TRBJ1-5; D uncertain. Germline V gene data show CDR1 as LNHDA and CDR2 as SQIVND (reference sequence). The V end lost 3 bases, the J end lost 3 bases, and 6 bases lay between the germline ends. The CDR3 is made up of 13 amino acids.

The rearrangement links TRBV4-1 to TRBJ2-1; D not resolved. Trimming pared 0 bases from V and 0 bases from J, leaving 12 bases between. CDR3 length equals 17 residues. Germline CDR1 is MGHRA and CDR2 is YSYEKL. This CDR3 is CASSQEMAESSYNEQFF. As DNA, the CDR3 is TGCGCCAGCAGCCAAGAGATGGCGGAGAGCTCCTACAATGAGCAGTTCTTC.

This clone was counted once. The chain couples TRBV7-8 to TRBJ1-5, with 10 nucleotides matching TRBD1. Per the germline V gene, CDR1 is SGHVS and CDR2 is FQNEAQ. J was trimmed by 4 bases and V by 3 bases; bases with no gene match: 6. The CDR3 loop spans 16 amino acids. CDR3 coding DNA: TGTGCCAGCAGCTTGGCCGGGACAGGGGTGAATCAGCCCCAGCATTTT. As protein: CASSLAGTGVNQPQHF. Looking up the rest from reference TRBV7-8 and TRBJ1-5 gives the full variable domain: GAGVSQSPRYKVAKRGQDVALRCDPISGHVSLFWYQQALGQGPEFLTYFQNEAQLDKSGLPSDRFFAERPEGSVSTLKIQRTQQEDSAVYLCASSLAGTGVNQPQHFGDGTRLSIL.

The chain carries TRBV7-9 and TRBJ1-6; D is ambiguous. Per the germline V gene, CDR1 is SEHNR and CDR2 is FQNEAQ (reference sequence). Trimming pared 3 bases from V and 6 bases from J, leaving 9 bases between. The CDR3 runs 14 residues. DNA for the CDR3: TGTGCCAGCAGCTTGGCCGGGAGTAATTCACCCCTCCACTTT. Its translation is CASSLAGSNSPLHF. The full variable domain, its missing parts supplied by reference TRBV7-9 and TRBJ1-6, is DTGVSQNPRHKITKRGQNVTFRCDPISEHNRLYWYRQTLGQGPEFLTYFQNEAQLEKSRLLSDRFSAERPKGSFSTLEIQRTEQGDSAMYLCASSLAGSNSPLHFGNGTRLTVT.

The V gene is TRBV28, the J gene TRBJ1-1; D is uncertain. Deletions cut 6 bases from V and 2 bases from J, with 16 bases between. CDR1 MDHEN and CDR2 SYDVKM come from the germline V gene. This CDR3 has 15 residues. The chain's CDR3 is CASREVEKSNTEAFF. The CDR3 DNA sequence: TGTGCCAGCAGGGAGGTTGAGAAGAGCAACACTGAAGCTTTCTTT. Using reference TRBV28 and TRBJ1-1 for the parts outside the CDR3, the full variable domain is DVKVTQSSRYLVKRTGEKVFLECVQDMDHENMFWYRQDPGLGLRLIYFSYDVKMKEKGDIPEGYSVSREKKERFSLILESASTNQTSMYLCASREVEKSNTEAFFGQGTRLTVV.

The chain joins TRBV15 to TRBJ1-5; 8 bases are a match to TRBD1. The CDR3 runs to 14 residues. V was pared by 4 bases and J by 7 bases, with 6 bases of the junction left unmatched. The V gene's germline CDR1 is LNHNV and CDR2 YYDKDF (reference sequence). Here the CDR3 reads CATSTRTGKQPQHF. In DNA, the CDR3 is TGTGCCACCAGCACCAGGACAGGGAAGCAGCCCCAGCATTTT.